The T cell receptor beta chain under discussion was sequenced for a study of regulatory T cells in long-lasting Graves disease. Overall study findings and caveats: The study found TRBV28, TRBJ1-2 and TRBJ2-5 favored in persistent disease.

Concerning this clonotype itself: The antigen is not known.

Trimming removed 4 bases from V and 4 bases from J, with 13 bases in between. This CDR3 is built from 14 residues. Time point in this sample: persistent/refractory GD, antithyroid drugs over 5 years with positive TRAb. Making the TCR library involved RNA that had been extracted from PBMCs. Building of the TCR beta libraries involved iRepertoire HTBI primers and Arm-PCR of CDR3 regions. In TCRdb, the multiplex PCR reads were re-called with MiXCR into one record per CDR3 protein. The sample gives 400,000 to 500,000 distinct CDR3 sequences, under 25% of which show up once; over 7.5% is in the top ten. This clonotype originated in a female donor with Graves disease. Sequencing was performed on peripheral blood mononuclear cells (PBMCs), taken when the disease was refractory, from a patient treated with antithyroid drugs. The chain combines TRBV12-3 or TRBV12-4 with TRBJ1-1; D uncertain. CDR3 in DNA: TGTGCCAGCAGTTCATTTAGCCCGGTCACTGAAGCTTTCTTT. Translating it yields CASSSFSPVTEAFF.